These T cell receptor beta chains were read from a single sample in a study of cytomegalovirus exposure and HLA in healthy donors. Sequencing was performed with immunoSEQ multiplex PCR; in TCRdb, only in-frame clones are kept and a portion is missing. The data hold some 190,000 clones, with around 77% observed a single time. Sequencing used PBMCs. The receptors come from a woman aged 25 to 39 in good health and CMV-seronegative. CDR3s include the opening cysteine and the closing phenylalanine or tryptophan. Fields, in order: J gene, V gene, CDR3 protein.

J gene: TRBJ2-7; V gene: TRBV9; CDR3 protein: CASSTTGSSYEQYF
J gene: TRBJ1-3; V gene: TRBV5-1; CDR3 protein: CASSLGGTSNGNTIYF
J gene: TRBJ2-5; V gene: TRBV4-2; CDR3 protein: CASSQDRRGGQETQYF
J gene: TRBJ2-2; V gene: TRBV7-2; CDR3 protein: CASSSRLAGGTGELFF
J gene: TRBJ1-5; V gene: TRBV18; CDR3 protein: CASSPIDTLQPQHF
J gene: TRBJ1-1; V gene: TRBV5-1; CDR3 protein: CASSLEGTANTEAFF
J gene: TRBJ2-1; V gene: TRBV6-5; CDR3 protein: CASKNFAINNEQFF
J gene: TRBJ2-7; V gene: TRBV2; CDR3 protein: CASVAFQGANEQYF
J gene: TRBJ1-3; V gene: TRBV6-5; CDR3 protein: CASSSRSSGNTIYF
J gene: TRBJ2-7; V gene: TRBV7-2; CDR3 protein: CASSWGQGRVNEQYF
J gene: TRBJ2-3; V gene: TRBV5-1; CDR3 protein: CASSLGIAADTQYF
J gene: TRBJ1-1; V gene: TRBV4-2; CDR3 protein: CASSQEAVAADTEAFF
J gene: TRBJ1-1; V gene: TRBV7-9; CDR3 protein: CASSLGGGEYTEAFF
J gene: TRBJ1-3; V gene: TRBV6-5; CDR3 protein: CASSYDGVGENTIYF
J gene: TRBJ2-7; V gene: TRBV5-8; CDR3 protein: CASSLVQQGNYEQYF
J gene: TRBJ2-3; V gene: TRBV10-1; CDR3 protein: CASSGPGLGPDTQYF
J gene: TRBJ2-2; V gene: TRBV10-1; CDR3 protein: CASSDQRGHPLRGPGELFF
J gene: TRBJ1-6; V gene: TRBV4-2; CDR3 protein: CASSRGDGSSYNSPLHF
J gene: TRBJ2-7; V gene: TRBV9; CDR3 protein: CASSVALDASYEQYF
J gene: TRBJ2-3; V gene: TRBV10-3; CDR3 protein: CAISESGSGGLDTDTQYF
J gene: TRBJ1-5; V gene: TRBV7-8; CDR3 protein: CASSSISLRGLNQPQHF
J gene: TRBJ2-3; V gene: TRBV4-1; CDR3 protein: CASSHPGLAGPSTDTQYF
J gene: TRBJ2-1; V gene: TRBV18; CDR3 protein: CASSPLAGISYNEQFF
J gene: TRBJ2-1; V gene: TRBV2; CDR3 protein: CASSGRWGLTDNEQFF
J gene: TRBJ2-1; V gene: TRBV5-1; CDR3 protein: CASSFSGSSYNEQFF
J gene: TRBJ2-7; V gene: TRBV29-1; CDR3 protein: CSVEDSKSPTGEQYF
J gene: TRBJ1-5; V gene: TRBV19; CDR3 protein: CASSATGQRNQPQHF
J gene: TRBJ1-2; V gene: TRBV6-6; CDR3 protein: CASSHDGGERGYTF
J gene: TRBJ2-1; V gene: TRBV18; CDR3 protein: CASSPTYPRGADEQFF
J gene: TRBJ2-3; V gene: TRBV28; CDR3 protein: CASSSGLAGGADTQYF
J gene: TRBJ2-7; V gene: TRBV7-8; CDR3 protein: CASSLGQDLLLHEQYF
J gene: TRBJ1-1; V gene: TRBV2; CDR3 protein: CASSGRQGAIRNTEAFF
J gene: TRBJ2-7; V gene: TRBV5-4; CDR3 protein: CASSLGGGLAGSGYEQYF
J gene: TRBJ1-6; V gene: TRBV6-6; CDR3 protein: CGTGTLGSPLHF
J gene: TRBJ2-3; V gene: TRBV4-2; CDR3 protein: CASSQDPTGVYTDTQYF
J gene: TRBJ1-3; V gene: TRBV30; CDR3 protein: CAWRSRGFSGNTIYF
J gene: TRBJ2-7; V gene: TRBV10-3; CDR3 protein: CAISDVPGGSYEQYF
J gene: TRBJ2-7; V gene: TRBV2; CDR3 protein: CASSDSNNRDEQYF
J gene: TRBJ1-6; V gene: TRBV18; CDR3 protein: CASSPYTPQGNSPLHF
J gene: TRBJ1-2; V gene: TRBV7-2; CDR3 protein: CASSLAHGAGGGYTF
J gene: TRBJ1-5; V gene: TRBV5-6; CDR3 protein: CASSFLQGSNQPQHF
J gene: TRBJ1-1; V gene: TRBV2; CDR3 protein: CASNVGGTEAFF
J gene: TRBJ2-1; V gene: TRBV2; CDR3 protein: CASSDDRDEQFF
J gene: TRBJ1-2; V gene: TRBV10-1; CDR3 protein: CASRPQAHPGYTF
J gene: TRBJ2-5; V gene: TRBV7-9; CDR3 protein: CASSIRGAGGKEETQYF
J gene: TRBJ2-3; V gene: TRBV5-5; CDR3 protein: CASSEISGGTDTQYF
J gene: TRBJ2-3; V gene: TRBV5-6; CDR3 protein: CASSLGRGGRGDTQYF
J gene: TRBJ2-2; V gene: TRBV4-2; CDR3 protein: CASSQENSGGGTGELFF
J gene: TRBJ2-3; V gene: TRBV5-6; CDR3 protein: CASSLTGTDTQYF
J gene: TRBJ1-6; V gene: TRBV9; CDR3 protein: CASTVGNSPLHF